A selection of T cell receptor beta chains follows, all from one sample in a study of blood T cell repertoires in COVID-19. This table comes from immunoSEQ multiplex PCR, and its TCRdb copy is limited to in-frame clones, with some not included. This repertoire shows around 200,000 clones, around 81% found once; its top ten account for about 4.4%. The sequencing sample was made of peripheral blood. These receptors all come from a man aged 45-60 years with active or convalescent COVID-19. CDR3s include the opening cysteine and the closing phenylalanine or tryptophan. D genes are given only for firm matches. Rows may omit the clone size; those that give it use once, few, many or a size class.

j_gene,v_gene,len,abundance,d_gene,CDR3aa,CDR3nt
TRBJ1-1,TRBV15,15,.,TRBD1,CATSRDPGGDTEAFF,TGTGCCACCAGCAGAGACCCAGGGGGTGATACTGAAGCTTTCTTT
TRBJ2-2,TRBV7-3,18,.,TRBD2,CASSPSRGGGRRTGELFF,TGTGCCAGCAGCCCCTCTCGCGGGGGGGGACGAAGAACCGGGGAGCTGTTTTTT
TRBJ1-2,TRBV6-2/TRBV6-3,14,.,.,CASSRQDPRYGYTF,TGTGCCAGCAGCAGACAGGACCCTAGATATGGCTACACCTTC
TRBJ1-1,TRBV28,15,.,.,CASSPQWGGRAEAFF,TGTGCCAGCAGTCCCCAGTGGGGAGGGAGGGCTGAAGCTTTCTTT
TRBJ1-2,TRBV19,15,.,TRBD1,CASSTTDRGVYGYTF,TGTGCCAGTAGTACGACGGACAGGGGCGTCTATGGCTACACCTTC
TRBJ2-3,TRBV6-5,14,.,.,CASSRDRETDTQYF,TGTGCCAGCAGTCGAGACCGGGAAACAGATACGCAGTATTTT
TRBJ1-1,TRBV24-1,14,.,.,CATSQQGMNTEAFF,TGTGCCACCAGCCAACAGGGTATGAACACTGAAGCTTTCTTT
TRBJ1-3,TRBV4-1,16,.,.,CASSQGWGGSGNTIYF,TGCGCCAGCAGCCAAGGATGGGGGGGCTCTGGAAACACCATATATTTT
TRBJ1-1,TRBV30,12,.,.,CAWSPGGTEAFF,TGTGCCTGGAGCCCCGGGGGCACTGAAGCTTTCTTT
TRBJ2-7,TRBV5-1,12,.,.,CASSLDLDEQYF,TGCGCCAGCAGCTTGGATTTAGACGAGCAGTACTTC
TRBJ1-5,TRBV28,15,.,TRBD1,CASSLRQGAGQPQHF,TGTGCCAGCAGTTTACGACAGGGGGCCGGTCAGCCCCAGCATTTT
TRBJ2-3,TRBV5-1,14,.,TRBD2,CASSGLTSQDTQYF,TGCGCCAGCAGCGGCCTGACTAGCCAAGATACGCAGTATTTT
TRBJ1-2,TRBV6-6,14,once,TRBD1,CASSLTDRGGGYTF,TGTGCCAGCAGTCTTACCGACAGGGGGGGAGGCTACACCTTC
TRBJ1-6,TRBV9,18,.,.,CASSASGTAGNPVSPLHF,TGTGCCAGCAGCGCGAGCGGGACGGCTGGTAACCCTGTCTCACCCCTCCACTTT
TRBJ2-1,TRBV5-1,15,.,TRBD1,CASSLTGTGEGEQFF,TGCGCCAGCAGCTTGACGGGGACAGGGGAGGGTGAGCAGTTCTTC
TRBJ2-5,TRBV30,12,.,.,CAWSVWQETQYF,TGTGCCTGGAGTGTATGGCAGGAGACCCAGTACTTC
TRBJ1-2,TRBV6-6,15,.,.,CASSYGGSGSYGYTF,TGTGCCAGCAGTTACGGAGGGAGTGGCAGCTATGGCTACACCTTC
TRBJ2-7,TRBV12-3/TRBV12-4,12,.,.,CASSPTHYEQYF,TGTGCCAGCAGTCCAACTCACTACGAGCAGTACTTC
TRBJ2-3,TRBV7-2,14,.,.,CASSLDGGTDTQYF,TGTGCCAGCAGCTTAGACGGGGGAACGGATACGCAGTATTTT
TRBJ2-3,TRBV4-2,17,.,TRBD2,CASSQASGGDRTDTQYF,TGTGCCAGCAGCCAAGCTAGCGGGGGGGACCGCACAGATACGCAGTATTTT
TRBJ1-1,TRBV2,18,.,.,CASSEALGGRVKNTEAFF,TGTGCCAGCAGTGAAGCGCTTGGGGGCAGGGTGAAGAACACTGAAGCTTTCTTT
TRBJ2-3,TRBV10-3,16,.,TRBD2,CAISDLGGGGTDTQYF,TGTGCCATCAGTGATTTAGGTGGGGGGGGCACAGATACGCAGTATTTT
TRBJ2-1,TRBV14,15,.,TRBD1,CASSQGQSSYNEQFF,TGTGCCAGCAGCCAGGGACAGAGCTCCTACAATGAGCAGTTCTTC
TRBJ1-3,TRBV7-9,16,.,.,CASSLDAGVSGNTIYF,TGTGCCAGCAGCTTAGACGCGGGGGTTTCCGGAAACACCATATATTTT
TRBJ2-1,TRBV3-1/TRBV3-2,16,.,TRBD2,CASSPGLAGLYNEQFF,TGTGCCAGCAGCCCGGGACTAGCGGGCCTCTACAATGAGCAGTTCTTC
TRBJ1-5,TRBV12-3/TRBV12-4,13,.,.,CASSLRGNQPQHF,TGTGCCAGCAGTCTGCGGGGCAATCAGCCCCAGCATTTT
TRBJ1-1,TRBV29-1,16,.,TRBD1,CSAWGKTGGLNTEAFF,TGCAGCGCCTGGGGCAAGACAGGGGGGCTGAACACTGAAGCTTTCTTT
TRBJ1-2,TRBV5-4,13,.,TRBD1,CASSLRQGGGYTF,TGTGCCAGCAGCTTAAGACAGGGGGGTGGCTACACCTTC
TRBJ2-3,TRBV11-2,12,.,.,CASSIYTDTQYF,TGTGCCAGCAGCATATACACAGATACGCAGTATTTT
TRBJ1-3,TRBV3-1/TRBV3-2,17,few,.,CASSQKLGPLSGNTIYF,TGTGCCAGCAGCCAAAAATTGGGGCCTCTCTCTGGAAACACCATATATTTT
TRBJ2-2,TRBV27,17,once,TRBD2,CASSSGLAGLNTGELFF,TGTGCCAGCAGTTCGGGACTAGCGGGGTTAAACACCGGGGAGCTGTTTTTT
TRBJ1-1,TRBV29-1,14,.,.,CSVEYAGGNTEAFF,TGCAGCGTTGAATACGCTGGAGGGAACACTGAAGCTTTCTTT
TRBJ1-1,TRBV19,15,.,.,CASSMRQLRNTEAFF,TGTGCCAGTAGTATGAGGCAGCTTAGGAACACTGAAGCTTTCTTT
TRBJ1-4,TRBV10-3,17,.,.,CAISEFVSGAVNEKLFF,TGTGCCATCAGTGAGTTCGTATCAGGGGCCGTTAATGAAAAACTGTTTTTT
TRBJ1-2,TRBV9,14,.,TRBD1,CASSVDTGGEGYTF,TGTGCCAGCAGCGTAGACACAGGGGGCGAAGGCTACACCTTC
TRBJ1-1,TRBV2,12,.,TRBD1,CASRVLTGEAFF,TGTGCCAGCAGAGTATTGACAGGGGAAGCTTTCTTT
TRBJ1-2,TRBV29-1,14,.,TRBD1,CSVEEKTGAYGYTF,TGCAGCGTTGAAGAGAAGACAGGGGCCTATGGCTACACCTTC
TRBJ2-1,TRBV24-1,14,.,TRBD2,CATSDGLGPQGQFF,TGTGCCACCAGTGACGGACTAGGGCCCCAAGGGCAGTTCTTC
TRBJ2-5,TRBV30,13,once,.,CAWSAGAGETQYF,TGTGCCTGGAGTGCAGGGGCAGGCGAGACCCAGTACTTC
TRBJ1-1,TRBV6-5,12,.,.,CASSSLYTEAFF,TGTGCCAGCAGTTCCCTTTACACTGAAGCTTTCTTT
TRBJ2-7,TRBV28,12,.,TRBD2,CASSPAGYEQYF,TGTGCCAGCAGTCCAGCGGGGTACGAGCAGTACTTC
TRBJ1-5,TRBV27,15,.,.,CASRPGGGPNQPQHF,TGTGCCAGCAGACCAGGCGGGGGTCCCAATCAGCCCCAGCATTTT
TRBJ1-3,TRBV15,15,.,.,CATSRDGGPEGTIYF,TGTGCCACCAGCAGAGATGGCGGCCCGGAGGGGACCATATATTTT
TRBJ1-2,TRBV27,14,.,.,CASSLSGREYGYTF,TGTGCCAGCAGTTTATCGGGACGGGAGTATGGCTACACCTTC
TRBJ1-2,TRBV5-1,13,.,TRBD1,CASSLEGTGGYTF,TGCGCCAGCAGCTTGGAGGGGACAGGTGGCTACACCTTC
TRBJ1-5,TRBV6-5,15,.,TRBD1,CASSRNGQGNQPQHF,TGTGCCAGCAGTAGAAATGGACAGGGCAATCAGCCCCAGCATTTT
TRBJ1-6,TRBV27,15,once,TRBD1,CASSLDRSMDSPLHF,TGTGCCAGCAGCCTGGACAGGAGTATGGATTCACCCCTCCACTTT
TRBJ2-1,TRBV7-8,20,.,TRBD2,CASSHPGETSGGLSYNEQFF,TGTGCCAGCAGCCACCCCGGAGAGACTAGCGGGGGACTATCTTACAATGAGCAGTTCTTC
TRBJ2-7,TRBV7-2,14,.,.,CASSGSGGKGEQYF,TGTGCCAGCAGCGGGAGTGGGGGGAAAGGCGAGCAGTACTTC
TRBJ1-6,TRBV6-5,14,.,.,CARPRTVQNSPLHF,TGTGCCAGGCCGAGGACAGTACAAAATTCACCCCTCCACTTT
TRBJ1-3,TRBV14,14,few,.,CASSQLLRGNTIYF,TGTGCCAGCAGCCAATTACTCCGGGGAAACACCATATATTTT
TRBJ1-6,TRBV6-1,14,.,.,CASSENRESSSLHF,TGTGCCAGCAGTGAAAACAGGGAGTCTAGTTCCCTCCACTTT
TRBJ2-7,TRBV5-1,16,once,TRBD1,CASRPHDRQGRGGHYF,TGCGCCAGCAGGCCCCACGATCGACAGGGGCGAGGGGGCCACTACTTC
TRBJ1-2,TRBV18,14,.,.,CASSPPTGTYGYTF,TGTGCCAGCTCACCACCCACAGGGACCTATGGCTACACCTTC
TRBJ2-5,TRBV30,17,.,TRBD2,CAWSLGTSGGLQETQYF,TGTGCCTGGAGCCTTGGGACTAGCGGGGGCCTCCAAGAGACCCAGTACTTC